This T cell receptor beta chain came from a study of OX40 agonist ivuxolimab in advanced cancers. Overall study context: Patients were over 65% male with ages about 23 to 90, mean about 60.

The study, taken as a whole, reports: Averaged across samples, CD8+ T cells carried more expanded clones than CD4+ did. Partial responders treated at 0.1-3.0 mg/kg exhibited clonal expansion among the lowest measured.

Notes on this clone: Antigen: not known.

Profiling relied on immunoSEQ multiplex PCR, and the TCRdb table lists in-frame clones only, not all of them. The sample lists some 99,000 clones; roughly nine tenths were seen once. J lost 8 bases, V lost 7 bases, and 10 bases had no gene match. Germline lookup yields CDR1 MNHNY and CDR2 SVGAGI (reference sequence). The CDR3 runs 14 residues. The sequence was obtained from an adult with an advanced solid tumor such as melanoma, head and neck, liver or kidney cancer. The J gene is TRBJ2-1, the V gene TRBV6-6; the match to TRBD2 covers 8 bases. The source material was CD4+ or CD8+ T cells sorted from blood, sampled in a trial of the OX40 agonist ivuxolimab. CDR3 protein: CASKEAGGGDEQFF. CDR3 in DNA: TGTGCCAGCAAAGAGGCGGGGGGCGGCGATGAGCAGTTCTTC.